Included here is one T cell receptor beta chain sequence, with context. Its specificity is unknown. The sample originates from a study of T cell responses to AZD1222 COVID-19 vaccine. Study-level findings and limits: Increased Spike-specific TCR breadth and depth were observed after two AZD1222 doses.

Here immunoSEQ multiplex PCR was the method, and the copy in TCRdb shows in-frame clones only, minus some. This sample has tens of thousands of clones, with 86% found just once. The CDR3 loop spans 15 amino acids. Germline V CDR1 and CDR2: LNHDA, SQIVND (reference sequence). V lost 6 bases and J 5 bases, leaving 17 bases between the germline ends. The gene calls are TRBV19 and TRBJ1-5; a weak D match, TRBD1 (5 bases). Source: peripheral blood, taken 28 days after the second AZD1222 dose. This sequence originates from an adult who received the AZD1222 COVID-19 vaccine. The CDR3 is CASSLRGGGDQPQHF. The CDR3 DNA reads as TGTGCCAGTAGCCTGAGGGGCGGGGGGGATCAGCCCCAGCATTTT. Based on the CDR3 plus reference TRBV19 and TRBJ1-5, the full variable domain is DGGITQSPKYLFRKEGQNVTLSCEQNLNHDAMYWYRQDPGQGLRLIYYSQIVNDFQKGDIAEGYSVSREKKESFPLTVTSAQKNPTAFYLCASSLRGGGDQPQHFGDGTRLSIL.